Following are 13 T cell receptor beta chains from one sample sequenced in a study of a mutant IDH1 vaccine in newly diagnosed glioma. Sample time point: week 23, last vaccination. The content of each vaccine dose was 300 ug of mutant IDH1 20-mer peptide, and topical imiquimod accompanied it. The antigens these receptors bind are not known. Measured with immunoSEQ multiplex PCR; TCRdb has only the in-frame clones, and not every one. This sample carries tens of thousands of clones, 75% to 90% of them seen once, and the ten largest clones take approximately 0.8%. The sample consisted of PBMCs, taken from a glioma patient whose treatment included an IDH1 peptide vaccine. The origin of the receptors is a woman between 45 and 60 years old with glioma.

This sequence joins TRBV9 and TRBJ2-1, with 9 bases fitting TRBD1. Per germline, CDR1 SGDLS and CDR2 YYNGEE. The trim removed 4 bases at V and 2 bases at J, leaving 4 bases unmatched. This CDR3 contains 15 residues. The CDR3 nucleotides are TGTGCCAGCAGCCCCGGGACAGGGACCTACAATGAGCAGTTCTTC. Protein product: CASSPGTGTYNEQFF.

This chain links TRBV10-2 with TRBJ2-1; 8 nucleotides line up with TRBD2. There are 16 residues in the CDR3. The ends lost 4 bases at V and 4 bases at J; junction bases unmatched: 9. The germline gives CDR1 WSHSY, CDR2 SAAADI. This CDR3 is CASSGDWTGGYNEQFF. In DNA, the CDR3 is TGCGCCAGCAGTGGGGATTGGACGGGGGGGTACAATGAGCAGTTCTTC.

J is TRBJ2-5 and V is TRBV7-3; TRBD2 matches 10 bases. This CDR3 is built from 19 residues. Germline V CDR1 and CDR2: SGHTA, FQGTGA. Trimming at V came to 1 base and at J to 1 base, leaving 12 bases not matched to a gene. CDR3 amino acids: CASSLMAFLAGESQETQYF. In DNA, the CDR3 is TGTGCCAGCAGCTTAATGGCATTCCTAGCGGGAGAAAGCCAAGAGACCCAGTACTTC.

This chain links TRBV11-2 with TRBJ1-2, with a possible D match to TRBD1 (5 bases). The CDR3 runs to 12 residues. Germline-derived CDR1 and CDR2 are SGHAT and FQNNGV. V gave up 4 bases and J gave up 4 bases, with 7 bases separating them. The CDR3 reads CASSSGTYGYTF. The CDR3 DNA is TGTGCCAGCAGCTCCGGGACCTATGGCTACACCTTC.

This CDR3 is CASSQSPGTGRGYEQYF. CDR3 DNA sequence: TGCGCCAGCAGCCAAAGCCCGGGGACAGGGCGGGGGTACGAGCAGTACTTC. V is TRBV4-1 and J is TRBJ2-7, with 9 nucleotides matching TRBD1. CDR3 length: 17 amino acids. Germline V gives CDR1 MGHRA, CDR2 YSYEKL. With 2 bases clipped from V and 4 bases from J, the junction kept 12 bases outside the gene matches.

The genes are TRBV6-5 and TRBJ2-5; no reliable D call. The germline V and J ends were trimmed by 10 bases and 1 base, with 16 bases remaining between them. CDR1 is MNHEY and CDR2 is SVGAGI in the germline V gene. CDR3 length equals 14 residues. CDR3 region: CATRRGAAQETQYF. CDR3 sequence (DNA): TGTGCCACCCGCCGTGGAGCTGCCCAAGAGACCCAGTACTTC.

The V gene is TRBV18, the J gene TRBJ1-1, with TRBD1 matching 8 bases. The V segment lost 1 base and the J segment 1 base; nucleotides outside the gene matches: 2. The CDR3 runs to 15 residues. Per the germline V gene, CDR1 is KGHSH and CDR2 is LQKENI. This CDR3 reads CASSPQGQENTEAFF. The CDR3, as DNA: TGTGCCAGCTCACCACAGGGACAGGAGAACACTGAAGCTTTCTTT.

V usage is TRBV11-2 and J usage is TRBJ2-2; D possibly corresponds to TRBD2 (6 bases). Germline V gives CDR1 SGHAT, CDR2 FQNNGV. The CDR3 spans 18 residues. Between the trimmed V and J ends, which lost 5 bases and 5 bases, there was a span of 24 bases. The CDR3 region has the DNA TGTGCCAGCAGCCCGAGACTAGGCCCTAGTTGGTGGACCGGGGAGCTGTTTTTT. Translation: CASSPRLGPSWWTGELFF.

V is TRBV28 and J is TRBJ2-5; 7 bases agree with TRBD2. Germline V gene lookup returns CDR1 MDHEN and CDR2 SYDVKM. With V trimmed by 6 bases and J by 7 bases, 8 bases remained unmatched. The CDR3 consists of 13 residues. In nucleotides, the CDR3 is TGTGCCAGCAGGGATCCGGGGAGGGGGACCCAGTACTTC. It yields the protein CASRDPGRGTQYF.

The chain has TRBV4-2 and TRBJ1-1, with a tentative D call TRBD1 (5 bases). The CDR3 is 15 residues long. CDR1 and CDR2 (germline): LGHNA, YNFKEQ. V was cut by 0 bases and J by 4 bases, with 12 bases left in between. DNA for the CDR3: TGTGCCAGCAGCCAAGAGGGGACCCCGGGCACTGAAGCTTTCTTT. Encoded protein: CASSQEGTPGTEAFF.

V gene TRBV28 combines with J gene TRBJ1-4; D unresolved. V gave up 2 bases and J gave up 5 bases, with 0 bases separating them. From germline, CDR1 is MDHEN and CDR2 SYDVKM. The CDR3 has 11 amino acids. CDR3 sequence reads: CASSLNEKLFF. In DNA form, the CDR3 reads TGTGCCAGCAGTTTAAATGAAAAACTGTTTTTT.

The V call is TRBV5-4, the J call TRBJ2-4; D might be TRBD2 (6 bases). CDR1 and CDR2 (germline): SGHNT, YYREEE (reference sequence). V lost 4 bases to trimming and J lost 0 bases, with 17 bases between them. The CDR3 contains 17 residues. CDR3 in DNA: TGTGCCAGCAGCGTGAGGCCAGCGGGCCTAGCCAAAAACATTCAGTACTTC. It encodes CASSVRPAGLAKNIQYF. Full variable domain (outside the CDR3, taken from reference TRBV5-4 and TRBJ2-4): ETGVTQSPTHLIKTRGQQVTLRCSSQSGHNTVSWYQQALGQGPQFIFQYYREEENGRGNFPPRFSGLQFPNYSSELNVNALELDDSALYLCASSVRPAGLAKNIQYFGAGTRLSVL.

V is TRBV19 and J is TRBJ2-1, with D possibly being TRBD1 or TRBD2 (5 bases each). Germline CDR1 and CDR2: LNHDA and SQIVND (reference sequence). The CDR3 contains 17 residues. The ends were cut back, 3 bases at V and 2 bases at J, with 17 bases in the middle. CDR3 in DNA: TGTGCCAGTAGTATTGCGCAGGGAGCCACCACCTACAATGAGCAGTTCTTC. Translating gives CASSIAQGATTYNEQFF.